This is a list of T cell receptor beta chains from one sample in a study of blood T cell repertoires in COVID-19. Repertoires were generated with immunoSEQ multiplex PCR, while TCRdb's copy carries only in-frame clones and drops some. The table records tens of thousands of clones, around 86% of them present only once. Sequences were obtained from peripheral blood. Source of these receptors: a man aged 50 to 60 with active COVID-19. Each CDR3 is given with its conserved first and last residue. Each record gives: CDR3 DNA, CDR3 protein, V gene, clone size, D gene, J gene, CDR3 length. A D gene is named only where the DNA matches it firmly. Clone sizes are given selectively: once, few, many, or a class where the clone is expanded.

TGTGCCAGCAGCACAGGGTATTCTGAAGCTTTCTTT CASSTGYSEAFF TRBV28 - - TRBJ1-1 12
TGTGCCAGCAGTTTAAGGCAGGGGGGAGAGACCCAGTACTTC CASSLRQGGETQYF TRBV28 - - TRBJ2-5 14
TGCGCCAGCAGTGGAAAGGCAGGGATCGGGTACGAGCAGTACTTC CASSGKAGIGYEQYF TRBV10-1 few - TRBJ2-7 15
TGTGCCAGCAGCCAAGATTACAGGGGGCGCGAGCAGTACTTC CASSQDYRGREQYF TRBV4-2 - TRBD1 TRBJ2-7 14
TGTGCCAGCAGCTCCAGGGGGTCCTACAATGAGCAGTTCTTC CASSSRGSYNEQFF TRBV2 - TRBD1 TRBJ2-1 14
TGCGCCAGCAGCCAAGAGGGCCAAGCGAACACTGAAGCTTTCTTT CASSQEGQANTEAFF TRBV4-1 - - TRBJ1-1 15
TGTGCCAGCAGTTCACAGGGGCTGGGTATTCAGCCCCAGCATTTT CASSSQGLGIQPQHF TRBV28 - TRBD1 TRBJ1-5 15
TGTGCCAGCAGTGGGGGACAGGGGCCCCGACACTACGAGCAGTACTTC CASSGGQGPRHYEQYF TRBV2 once TRBD1 TRBJ2-7 16
TGCGCCAGCAGCCTCGGGACAGGGGGCGTCGAGCAGTACTTC CASSLGTGGVEQYF TRBV5-1 - TRBD1 TRBJ2-7 14
TGTGCCAGCACCAGAACAGGGTTGGGAACCGGGGAGCTGTTTTTT CASTRTGLGTGELFF TRBV9 few - TRBJ2-2 15
TGTGCAACCGCCCTTTTGGGGGGAAACCAAGAGACCCAGTACTTC CATALLGGNQETQYF TRBV28 - - TRBJ2-5 15
TGTGCCAGCAGCGAGGACAGCTACTTCTATGGCTACACCTTC CASSEDSYFYGYTF TRBV7-2 - - TRBJ1-2 14
TGTGCCAGCACCTCCACGGGGCGGGGGGTTTGGTCCTACAATGAGCAGTTCTTC CASTSTGRGVWSYNEQFF TRBV13 - TRBD2 TRBJ2-1 18
TGTGCCAGCAGCCAAACTTTTACCGGGACTAGCGGGAGTAAGGATGAGCAGTTCTTC CASSQTFTGTSGSKDEQFF TRBV4-2 - TRBD2 TRBJ2-1 19
TGTGCCAGCAGCTTAGGGACGGGGAACAATGAGCAGTTCTTC CASSLGTGNNEQFF TRBV7-2 - - TRBJ2-1 14
TGCGCCAGCAGCCAGAGGACAGGGGGCGGACAGACCCAGTACTTC CASSQRTGGGQTQYF TRBV5-1 once TRBD1 TRBJ2-5 15
TGCGCCAGCAGCTGGACTAGCGGGAGCGATGAGCAGTTCTTC CASSWTSGSDEQFF TRBV5-1 - TRBD2 TRBJ2-1 14
TGTGCCTGGAGTGTTTCCACCTACGAGCAGTACTTC CAWSVSTYEQYF TRBV30 - - TRBJ2-7 12
TGTGCCAGCCGCAGGACAGGGCAGAACACTGAAGCTTTCTTT CASRRTGQNTEAFF TRBV7-9 - TRBD1 TRBJ1-1 14
TGTGCCAGCAGCCCCCCCGGGGGGGGGCGGGAGACCCAGTACTTC CASSPPGGGRETQYF TRBV7-2 - TRBD2 TRBJ2-5 15
TGTGCCAGCAGTTTATTCCGGGACAGAGGTGAAGCTTTCTTT CASSLFRDRGEAFF TRBV28 - TRBD1 TRBJ1-1 14
TGTGCCAGCAGCTTGGAACAGCTCAATCAGCCCCAGCATTTT CASSLEQLNQPQHF TRBV5-5 few - TRBJ1-5 14
TGTGCCAGCAGGAAGGGGACAGGGGGTGAGCAGTTCTTC CASRKGTGGEQFF TRBV7-2 - TRBD1 TRBJ2-1 13
TGTGCCAGCAGCTACCCCAACTCCGATGAGCAGTTCTTC CASSYPNSDEQFF TRBV7-2 - - TRBJ2-1 13
TGTGCCAGCAGCTTAGAGCGGGGTGAGGGAGAGACCCAGTACTTC CASSLERGEGETQYF TRBV11-2 - - TRBJ2-5 15
TGTGCCAGCAGCCCCCGACAGGTCGGGACCGGGGAGCTGTTTTTT CASSPRQVGTGELFF TRBV6-6 once - TRBJ2-2 15
TGTGCCAGCAGGGAATCGGGACAGGGGTTTGGAAACACCATATATTTT CASRESGQGFGNTIYF TRBV2 - TRBD1 TRBJ1-3 16
TGTGCCAGCAGTTATACTAGCGGGAGTGTTACCGGGGAGCTGTTTTTT CASSYTSGSVTGELFF TRBV6-5 - TRBD2 TRBJ2-2 16